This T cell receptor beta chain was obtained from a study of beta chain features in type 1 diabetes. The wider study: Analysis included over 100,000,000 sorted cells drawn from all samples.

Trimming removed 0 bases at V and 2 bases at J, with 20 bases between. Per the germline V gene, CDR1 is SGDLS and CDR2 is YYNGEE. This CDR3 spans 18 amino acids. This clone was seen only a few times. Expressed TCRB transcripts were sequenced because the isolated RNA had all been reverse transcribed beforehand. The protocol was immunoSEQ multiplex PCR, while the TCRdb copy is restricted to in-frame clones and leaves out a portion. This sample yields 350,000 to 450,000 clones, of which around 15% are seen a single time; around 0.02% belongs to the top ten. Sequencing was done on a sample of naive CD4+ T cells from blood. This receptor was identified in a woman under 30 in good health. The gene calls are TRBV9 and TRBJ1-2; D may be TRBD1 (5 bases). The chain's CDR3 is CASSVVALPGEGNYGYTF. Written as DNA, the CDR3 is TGTGCCAGCAGCGTAGTAGCGCTGCCGGGGGAAGGAAACTATGGCTACACCTTC. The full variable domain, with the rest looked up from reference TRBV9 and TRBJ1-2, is DSGVTQTPKHLITATGQRVTLRCSPRSGDLSVYWYQQSLDQGLQFLIQYYNGEERAKGNILERFSAQQFPDLHSELNLSSLELGDSALYFCASSVVALPGEGNYGYTFGSGTRLTVV.